Listed below are T cell receptor beta chains from one sample, sequenced in a study of blood T cell repertoires in COVID-19. TCRdb's copy holds only in-frame clones and misses some; the assay was immunoSEQ multiplex PCR. This table holds 50,000 to 75,000 clones, roughly 87% found once. Sequenced: peripheral blood. Receptors originate from an elderly man in a cohort sampled during active COVID-19. Each CDR3 is given with its conserved first and last residue. D genes are given only for firm matches. Clone size is stated in some rows and not others, as once, few, many or a class when expanded.

TRBD1	NA	TRBV7-8	TRBJ2-3	TGTGCCAGCAGCTTAAACCGACAGGGGATAAATACGCAGTATTTT	CASSLNRQGINTQYF
TRBD1	NA	TRBV5-1	TRBJ1-4	TGCGCCAGCAGCAGGGGGCTCGATGAAAAACTGTTTTTT	CASSRGLDEKLFF
TRBD1	NA	TRBV27	TRBJ1-1	TGTGCCAGCAGCAGCGGGGGGACAGGAGTCATGAACACTGAAGCTTTCTTT	CASSSGGTGVMNTEAFF
TRBD2	NA	TRBV6-5	TRBJ2-7	TGTGCCAGCACCGACCTAGCGGGAGTGGGTTACGAGCAGTACTTC	CASTDLAGVGYEQYF
TRBD1	NA	TRBV27	TRBJ2-7	TGTGCCAGCAGTTCAGGGACAGGGCCTCCCTACGAGCAGTACTTC	CASSSGTGPPYEQYF
TRBD2	NA	TRBV9	TRBJ2-5	TGTGCCAGCAGCGTAGGGACTAGCGGGAGGGCCGCTCTCGGGACCCAGTACTTC	CASSVGTSGRAALGTQYF
TRBD1	NA	TRBV5-1	TRBJ1-2	TGCGCCAGCAGCGCTCGGACAGGATCCAACTATGGCTACACCTTC	CASSARTGSNYGYTF
NA	NA	TRBV29-1	TRBJ1-3	TGCAGCGCGAAACTGGGAAACACCATATATTTT	CSAKLGNTIYF
NA	NA	TRBV18	TRBJ1-1	TGTGCCAGCTCACCACGACAGTCAATGAACACTGAAGCTTTCTTT	CASSPRQSMNTEAFF
TRBD1	NA	TRBV6-5	TRBJ1-2	TGTGCCAGCAGGAGGGGGACAGGGAGAGGCTATGGCTACACCTTC	CASRRGTGRGYGYTF
TRBD1	NA	TRBV19	TRBJ1-1	TGTGCCAGTACCACGGCCCGGGACAGGGGTAGATGGAACACTGAAGCTTTCTTT	CASTTARDRGRWNTEAFF
NA	NA	TRBV5-6	TRBJ1-1	TGTGCCAGCAGCTTCGGGGGAGCGAACACTGAAGCTTTCTTT	CASSFGGANTEAFF
TRBD1	once	TRBV29-1	TRBJ2-2	TGCAGCGTTGCACAGGGGGCGTACGACACCGGGGAGCTGTTTTTT	CSVAQGAYDTGELFF
TRBD1	NA	TRBV6-5	TRBJ1-5	TGTGCCAGCAAGGTGGACAGGGGGGGCAATCAGCCCCAGCATTTT	CASKVDRGGNQPQHF
TRBD1	NA	TRBV6-5	TRBJ1-1	TGTGCCAGCGCGCAGGGGGCAACCCGGGACACTGAAGCTTTCTTT	CASAQGATRDTEAFF
NA	NA	TRBV4-1	TRBJ2-7	TGCGCCAGCAGCCACGCCCCGACAGTATCCTACGAGCAGTACTTC	CASSHAPTVSYEQYF
TRBD1	NA	TRBV5-1	TRBJ1-6	TGCGCCAGCAGCTTTGGGGGGACAGAGTCACCCCTCCACTTT	CASSFGGTESPLHF
TRBD1	NA	TRBV6-2/TRBV6-3	TRBJ1-6	TGTGCCAGCAGACCTGACAGGGTGATTGGGAATTCACCCCTCCACTTT	CASRPDRVIGNSPLHF
TRBD2	NA	TRBV9	TRBJ2-5	TGTGCCAGCAGCGTAGGAGGCGGGAGGGCCGGGGAGACCCAGTACTTC	CASSVGGGRAGETQYF
NA	NA	TRBV18	TRBJ1-2	TGTGCCAGCTCACCCTTCGACAGGAATTATGGCTACACCTTC	CASSPFDRNYGYTF
NA	few	TRBV6-6	TRBJ2-6	TGTGCCAGCAGTTTGAACACCGACTCTGGGGCCAACGTCCTGACTTTC	CASSLNTDSGANVLTF
TRBD2	NA	TRBV6-2/TRBV6-3	TRBJ2-3	TGTGCCAGCAGTTCGGGACTAGCGCTTAGCACAGATACGCAGTATTTT	CASSSGLALSTDTQYF
NA	few	TRBV4-2	TRBJ1-5	TGTGCCAGCAGCCAAGCAAGGGAGAGCAATCAGCCCCAGCATTTT	CASSQARESNQPQHF
TRBD1	NA	TRBV7-6	TRBJ1-2	TGTGCCAGCAGCGTGAACCGGGGACAGGGGGCGGATGGCTACACCTTC	CASSVNRGQGADGYTF
TRBD1	NA	TRBV6-1	TRBJ2-5	TGTGCCAGCAGTGAAGCGTTTTCGACAGGGGGCTTGGAGACCCAGTACTTC	CASSEAFSTGGLETQYF
NA	NA	TRBV9	TRBJ1-5	TGTGCCAGCAGTGACAGCCATAGCAATCAGCCCCAGCATTTT	CASSDSHSNQPQHF
TRBD1	few	TRBV3-1/TRBV3-2	TRBJ1-1	TGTGCCAGCAGCCAAGTCTCATTACCGGGACAGGGTTGGCCTAGAACTGAAGCTTTCTTT	CASSQVSLPGQGWPRTEAFF
TRBD2	once	TRBV6-6	TRBJ2-3	TGTGCCAGCAGTCAGCCGGGACTAGCGGGTCGGGCAGATACGCAGTATTTT	CASSQPGLAGRADTQYF
TRBD1	NA	TRBV3-1/TRBV3-2	TRBJ1-2	TGTGCCAGCAGCCAAGCCGGGACAGTCTATGGCTACACCTTC	CASSQAGTVYGYTF
NA	NA	TRBV11-2	TRBJ2-7	TGTGCCAGCAGCTTAGAACTAGCTATATTACGGGAGCAGTACTTC	CASSLELAILREQYF
NA	once	TRBV5-6	TRBJ1-2	TGTGCCAGCAGCTTGCCAGGGGAGGGTGGTGGCTACACCTTC	CASSLPGEGGGYTF
NA	NA	TRBV24-1	TRBJ2-3	TGTGCCACCAGTGACGCCCAAGAGAGCACAGATACGCAGTATTTT	CATSDAQESTDTQYF